The 25 T cell receptor beta chains listed next were all sequenced from one sample in a study of regulatory T cells in long-lasting Graves disease. The time point denotes: persistent/refractory GD, antithyroid drugs over 5 years with positive TRAb. Extracted RNA from PBMCs served as the source of the TCR library. Researchers made TCR beta libraries by using iRepertoire HTBI primers and running Arm-PCR on CDR3 regions. TCRdb reprocessed the multiplex PCR reads with MiXCR, giving one entry per CDR3 protein. The sample carries about 470,000 distinct CDR3 sequences, about a fifth recorded once. The source material was peripheral blood mononuclear cells (PBMCs), sampled when the disease was refractory, from a patient treated with antithyroid drugs. The receptors derive from a female donor with Graves disease.

This clonotype was detected many times. V and J are TRBV28 and TRBJ1-5; D unresolved. The CDR3 is 17 amino acids. The V and J ends lost 6 bases and 3 bases respectively, with 21 bases between them. From germline, CDR1 is MDHEN and CDR2 SYDVKM. The CDR3 nucleotides are TGTGCCAGCAGACCGATCACAGAGGATAGCTTCAATCAGCCCCAGCATTTT. The encoded protein is CASRPITEDSFNQPQHF.

This clonotype was counted between two and nine times. The V gene is TRBV7-6, the J gene TRBJ2-2; the D is unclear. This CDR3 contains 15 residues. Trimming stripped 3 bases from V and 0 bases from J, with 8 bases between. Germline CDR1 SGHVS, CDR2 FNYEAQ. CDR3 bases: TGTGCCAGCAGCTTTAACACCGCGAACACCGGGGAGCTGTTTTTT. Amino acids: CASSFNTANTGELFF.

The chain joins TRBV3-1 to TRBJ1-2; D call uncertain. The CDR3 has 14 amino acids. Trimming pared 0 bases from V and 0 bases from J, leaving 5 bases between. Germline values: CDR1 LGHDT, CDR2 YNNKEL (reference sequence). This CDR3 is CASSQEGANYGYTF. The CDR3 nucleotides read TGTGCCAGCAGCCAAGAAGGAGCTAACTATGGCTACACCTTC.

This clonotype was seen a handful of times. The chain has TRBV18 and TRBJ1-2, with D maybe TRBD1 (5 bases). The CDR3 has 15 amino acids. Germline-derived CDR1 and CDR2 are KGHSH and LQKENI. Trimming cost V 0 bases and J 5 bases, with 13 bases left between them. The CDR3 reads CASSPPTTGPYGYTF. DNA of the CDR3: TGTGCCAGCTCACCACCGACAACGGGGCCTTATGGCTACACCTTC.

This clonotype appeared many times. This chain uses TRBV11-2 with TRBJ1-1; tentative D call: TRBD1 (5 bases). The ends were cut back, 5 bases at V and 7 bases at J, with 20 bases in the middle. Germline V lookup: CDR1 SGHAT, CDR2 FQNNGV. CDR3 length: 15 amino acids. The CDR3 sequence is CASSPKRWGGIEAFF. The CDR3, as DNA: TGTGCCAGCAGCCCTAAACGGTGGGGCGGGATTGAAGCTTTCTTT. Full variable domain (missing parts from reference TRBV11-2 and TRBJ1-1): EAGVAQSPRYKIIEKRQSVAFWCNPISGHATLYWYQQILGQGPKLLIQFQNNGVVDDSQLPKDRFSAERLKGVDSTLKIQPAKLEDSAVYLCASSPKRWGGIEAFFGQGTRLTVV.

This clonotype was counted ten times or more. The chain has TRBV2 and TRBJ1-1, with no clear D. The CDR3 is 13 amino acids. In germline, CDR1 is SNHLY, CDR2 FYNNEI. V lost 1 base, J lost 4 bases, and 7 bases lay in between. The CDR3 loop reads CASSEGSSTEAFF. In DNA form, the CDR3 reads TGTGCCAGCAGTGAAGGTTCGTCCACTGAAGCTTTCTTT. Filled out from reference TRBV2 and TRBJ1-1, the complete variable domain reads EPEVTQTPSHQVTQMGQEVILRCVPISNHLYFYWYRQILGQKVEFLVSFYNNEISEKSEIFDDQFSVERPDGSNFTLKIRSTKLEDSAMYFCASSEGSSTEAFFGQGTRLTVV.

This clonotype has ten or more counts. The rearrangement joins TRBV12-3 or TRBV12-4 to TRBJ2-7, with D tentatively TRBD1 (5 bases). The CDR3 is 13 amino acids. Between the trimmed V and J ends, which lost 1 base and 4 bases, there was a span of 8 bases. The CDR3: CASSLGRAYEQYF. The CDR3 nucleotides are TGTGCCAGCAGTTTAGGCAGGGCGTACGAGCAGTACTTC.

This chain joins TRBV7-9 and TRBJ2-6; 7 bases map to TRBD1. The J segment lost 0 bases and the V segment lost 4 bases, leaving 12 bases of the junction unmatched. This CDR3 is 19 amino acids long. The germline V gene encodes CDR1 SEHNR and CDR2 FQNEAQ (reference sequence). The CDR3, as DNA: TGTGCCAGCAGCTCCCAATCGGGACAGACCCGCTCTGGGGCCAACGTCCTGACTTTC. Translated: CASSSQSGQTRSGANVLTF. Filled out from reference TRBV7-9 and TRBJ2-6, the complete variable domain reads DTGVSQNPRHKITKRGQNVTFRCDPISEHNRLYWYRQTLGQGPEFLTYFQNEAQLEKSRLLSDRFSAERPKGSFSTLEIQRTEQGDSAMYLCASSSQSGQTRSGANVLTFGAGSRLTVL.

This clonotype was counted many times. J is TRBJ1-1 and V is TRBV12-3 or TRBV12-4, with D possibly TRBD1 on 5 matching bases. V lost 5 bases to trimming and J lost 3 bases, with 10 bases between them. The CDR3 is 13 residues long. CDR3: CASSTEGHTEAFF. Written as DNA, the CDR3 is TGTGCCAGCAGTACCGAGGGGCACACTGAAGCTTTCTTT.

There are many counts of this clonotype. This chain links TRBV24-1 with TRBJ2-2, with 7 nucleotides matching TRBD1. Germline CDR1 reads KGHDR; CDR2 reads SFDVKD. Trimming took 3 bases from V and 5 from J; bases not matched to a gene: 5. The CDR3 runs 15 residues. CDR3 sequence reads: CATSDPGRGTGELFF. As DNA, the CDR3 is TGTGCCACCAGTGATCCGGGCAGGGGGACCGGGGAGCTGTTTTTT.

This clonotype has a count of ten or more. J is TRBJ2-5 and V is TRBV7-9; a weak D match, TRBD1 (5 bases). This CDR3 has 13 residues. Trimming removed 3 bases at V and 4 bases at J, with 9 bases between. From germline, CDR1 is SEHNR and CDR2 FQNEAQ (reference sequence). The CDR3 is CASSLAQGETQYF. CDR3 coding DNA: TGTGCCAGCAGCTTGGCTCAGGGAGAGACCCAGTACTTC.

V and J are TRBV13 and TRBJ2-3; TRBD2 agrees at 11 bases. The trim removed 4 bases at V and 4 bases at J, leaving 10 bases unmatched. This CDR3 has 17 residues. Germline assignment: CDR1 PRHDT and CDR2 FYEKMQ (reference sequence). CDR3 residues: CASSSGTSGGASDTQYF. CDR3 DNA sequence: TGTGCCAGCAGCTCCGGGACTAGCGGAGGGGCTTCAGATACGCAGTATTTT. Combining the CDR3 with reference TRBV13 and TRBJ2-3 gives the whole variable domain AAGVIQSPRHLIKEKRETATLKCYPIPRHDTVYWYQQGPGQDPQFLISFYEKMQSDKGSIPDRFSAQQFSDYHSELNMSSLELGDSALYFCASSSGTSGGASDTQYFGPGTRLTVL.

In its sample, this clonotype was seen a few times. The chain links TRBV19 to TRBJ1-1; possible D gene TRBD1, 5 bases. V lost 10 bases, J lost 4 bases, and 16 bases lay in between. Germline CDR1 reads LNHDA; CDR2 reads SQIVND (reference sequence). The CDR3 is 13 residues long. The DNA for the CDR3 is TGTGCCACGACCCAGGGACCCCGCACTGAAGCTTTCTTT. Protein product: CATTQGPRTEAFF.

This clonotype has just a few counts. V is TRBV19 and J is TRBJ1-1; D is unresolved. This CDR3 is built from 17 residues. Looked up from germline, CDR1 is LNHDA and CDR2 is SQIVND (reference sequence). V was trimmed by 4 bases and J by 0 bases, leaving 18 bases between them. The CDR3 sequence is CASSTQPSGAMNTEAFF. DNA of the CDR3: TGTGCCAGTAGTACCCAACCCTCGGGAGCGATGAACACTGAAGCTTTCTTT.

This clonotype was found a few times. The CDR3 protein is CASSQGRGGVEAFF. The CDR3 nucleotides read TGTGCCAGCAGCCAAGGCCGCGGTGGGGTTGAAGCTTTCTTT. The gene calls are TRBV3-1 and TRBJ1-1, with D uncertain. This CDR3 has 14 residues. The V gene's germline CDR1 is LGHDT and CDR2 YNNKEL (reference sequence). Trimming stripped 1 base from V and 7 bases from J, with 13 bases between.

There are a few counts of this clonotype. The V gene is TRBV11-1, the J gene TRBJ2-2; no clear D. The CDR3 consists of 15 residues. Deletions cut 1 base from V and 3 bases from J, with 9 bases between. In germline, CDR1 is SGHAT, CDR2 FQDESV (reference sequence). The CDR3, as DNA: TGTGCCAGCAGCTTAGAAGGACCTCACACCGGGGAGCTGTTTTTT. Translation: CASSLEGPHTGELFF.

In its sample, this clonotype was seen many times. The chain carries TRBV20-1 and TRBJ2-7, with TRBD1 identical over 9 bases. CDR1 is DFQATT, CDR2 SNEGSKA, per germline (reference sequence). CDR3 size: 13 residues. With V trimmed by 3 bases and J by 3 bases, 3 bases remained unmatched. CDR3 in amino acids: CSASETGGYEQYF. As DNA, the CDR3 is TGCAGTGCTAGCGAGACAGGGGGCTACGAGCAGTACTTC.

Many counts were recorded for this clonotype. The rearrangement links TRBV5-8 to TRBJ2-7; D not certain. V shed 1 base and J shed 4 bases, with 12 bases lying between them. The CDR3 runs 14 residues. Looked up from germline, CDR1 is SGHTS and CDR2 is YDEGEE. This CDR3 reads CASSLLLAPYEQYF. The CDR3, as DNA: TGTGCCAGCAGCTTGCTCCTTGCGCCGTACGAGCAGTACTTC.

Regarding this clonotype: One end of the junction does not line up with germline, which may come from a read error. The V gene is TRBV24-1, the J gene TRBJ2-7; the match to TRBD1 covers 11 bases. This CDR3 spans 15 amino acids. Germline V gene lookup returns CDR1 KGHDR and CDR2 SFDVKD. In DNA, the CDR3 is TGTGTCACCAGTGATCGGGACAGGGGGGTATACGAGCAGTACTTC. Its translation: CVTSDRDRGVYEQYF.

The chain couples TRBV6-1 to TRBJ2-6; no firm D call. This CDR3 has 22 amino acids. With 3 bases removed from V and 0 bases from J, the gap between germline ends came to 27 bases. Germline assignment: CDR1 MNHNS and CDR2 SASEGT. The CDR3 nucleotides read TGTGCCAGCAGTGATCGCCTAATCCCGATGGGGATCTCCCTCTCTGGGGCCAACGTCCTGACTTTC. It specifies CASSDRLIPMGISLSGANVLTF.

The table lists this clonotype with many counts. V gene TRBV2 combines with J gene TRBJ2-5; TRBD1 matches 7 bases. The CDR3 sequence is 12 residues long. The germline V gene encodes CDR1 SNHLY and CDR2 FYNNEI. The trim removed 7 bases at V and 4 bases at J, leaving 3 bases unmatched. CDR3 DNA sequence: TGTGCCAGCAACGGACAGGTAGAGACCCAGTACTTC. This codes for CASNGQVETQYF.

V gene TRBV4-3 combines with J gene TRBJ1-4; no reliable D call. CDR3 length: 15 residues. Germline V gene lookup returns CDR1 LGHNA and CDR2 YSLEER. Trimming pared 0 bases from V and 7 bases from J, leaving 12 bases between. CDR3 sequence: CASSQEEPFFEKLFF. CDR3 bases: TGCGCCAGCAGCCAAGAAGAACCCTTCTTTGAAAAACTGTTTTTT.

At least ten counts were recorded for this clonotype. V is TRBV12-3 or TRBV12-4 and J is TRBJ2-5; 14 positions agree with TRBD2. Trimming removed 6 bases from V and 3 bases from J; junction bases left unmatched: 3. This CDR3 is 15 amino acids long. This CDR3 is CASRTGLAGEETQYF. The CDR3 DNA reads TGTGCCAGCAGGACGGGACTAGCGGGAGAAGAGACCCAGTACTTC.

The gene calls are TRBV29-1 and TRBJ1-5; a possible D gene is TRBD1 (5 bases). V was clipped by 6 bases and J by 9 bases, with 21 bases between them. Germline V gene data show CDR1 as SQVTM and CDR2 as ANQGSEA. This CDR3 region has 14 residues. CDR3 sequence (DNA): TGCAGCGTGGATACCGGGACGCCCCAGGGGCCCCAGCATTTT. Its translation: CSVDTGTPQGPQHF.

This clonotype has ten or more counts. V is TRBV24-1 and J is TRBJ1-4, with 7 bases lining up with TRBD1. The CDR3 totals 13 residues. Germline assignment: CDR1 KGHDR and CDR2 SFDVKD. V trimming: 9 bases; J trimming: 7 bases; junction bases outside the gene matches: 7. The DNA for the CDR3 is TGTGCCACCTCGGACAGGATCGGTGAAAAACTGTTTTTT. This translates into CATSDRIGEKLFF.